Presented here are 4 T cell receptor beta chains from one specimen sequenced in a study of cytomegalovirus exposure and HLA in healthy donors. Amplification used 60 Vbeta primers and 13 Jbeta primers. Profiling relied on immunoSEQ multiplex PCR, and the TCRdb table lists in-frame clones only, not all of them. Of about 200,000 clones in the sample, roughly 72% were seen once. The sequencing sample was made of PBMCs. Receptor source: a man aged 25 to 45 in good health and CMV-seronegative.

The chain has TRBV6-1 and TRBJ2-7; 10 bases map to TRBD1. The CDR3 contains 15 residues. Germline CDR1 and CDR2: MNHNS and SASEGT. J gave up 2 bases and V 6 bases, and 7 bases lay outside the gene matches. The CDR3 DNA follows: TGTGCCAGCAGAACCCTGGGACAGGGGACCTACGAGCAGTACTTC. This translates into CASRTLGQGTYEQYF.

This clone was recorded a few times. The V call is TRBV7-9, the J call TRBJ1-4; D remains unclear. The CDR3 spans 12 residues. The germline gives CDR1 SEHNR, CDR2 FQNEAQ (reference sequence). Trimming shortened V by 3 bases and J by 11 bases, and 10 bases separated the two germline ends. This CDR3 is CASSFVAGKLFF. CDR3 in DNA: TGTGCCAGCAGCTTTGTGGCCGGGAAACTGTTTTTT.

The genes are TRBV2 and TRBJ2-1; 12 bases match TRBD2. J was trimmed by 7 bases and V by 6 bases; bases with no gene match: 4. This CDR3 region has 14 residues. Looked up from germline, CDR1 is SNHLY and CDR2 is FYNNEI. Here the CDR3 reads CASRGLAGRNEQFF. CDR3 coding DNA: TGTGCCAGCAGGGGACTAGCGGGTCGTAATGAGCAGTTCTTC. Together with reference TRBV2 and TRBJ2-1, the CDR3 gives the full variable domain: EPEVTQTPSHQVTQMGQEVILRCVPISNHLYFYWYRQILGQKVEFLVSFYNNEISEKSEIFDDQFSVERPDGSNFTLKIRSTKLEDSAMYFCASRGLAGRNEQFFGPGTRLTVL.

The genes are TRBV6-5 and TRBJ2-7, with TRBD1 identical over 11 bases. CDR3 length equals 15 residues. Germline CDR1 is MNHEY and CDR2 is SVGAGI. V was clipped by 3 bases and J by 3 bases; unmatched bases: 4. The CDR3 DNA sequence: TGTGCCAGCAGTTATCCCGGGACAGGGGGCTACGAGCAGTACTTC. This translates into CASSYPGTGGYEQYF.